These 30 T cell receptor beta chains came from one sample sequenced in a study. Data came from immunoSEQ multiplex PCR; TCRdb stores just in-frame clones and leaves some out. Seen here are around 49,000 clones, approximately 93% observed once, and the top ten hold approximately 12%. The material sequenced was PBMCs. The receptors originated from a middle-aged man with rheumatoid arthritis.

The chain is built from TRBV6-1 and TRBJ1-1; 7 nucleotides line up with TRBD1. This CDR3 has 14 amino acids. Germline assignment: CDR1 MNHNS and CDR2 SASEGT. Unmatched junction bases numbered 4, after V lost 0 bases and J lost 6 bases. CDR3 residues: CASSEAFGQAEAFF. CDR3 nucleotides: TGTGCCAGCAGTGAAGCTTTCGGACAGGCTGAAGCTTTCTTT.

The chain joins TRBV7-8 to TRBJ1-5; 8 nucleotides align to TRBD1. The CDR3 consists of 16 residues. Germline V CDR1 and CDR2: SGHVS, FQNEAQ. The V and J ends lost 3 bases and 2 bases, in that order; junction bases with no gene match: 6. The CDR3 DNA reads TGTGCCAGCAGCTTGACAGGGGATTTGGGCAATCAGCCCCAGCATTTT. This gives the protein CASSLTGDLGNQPQHF.

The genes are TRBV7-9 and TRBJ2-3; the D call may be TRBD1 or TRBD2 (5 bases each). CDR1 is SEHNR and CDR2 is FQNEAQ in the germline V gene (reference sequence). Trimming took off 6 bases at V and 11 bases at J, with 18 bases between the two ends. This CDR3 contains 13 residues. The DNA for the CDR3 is TGTGCCAGCAGACGAGACCCCGGGACCGTGCAGTATTTT. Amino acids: CASRRDPGTVQYF.

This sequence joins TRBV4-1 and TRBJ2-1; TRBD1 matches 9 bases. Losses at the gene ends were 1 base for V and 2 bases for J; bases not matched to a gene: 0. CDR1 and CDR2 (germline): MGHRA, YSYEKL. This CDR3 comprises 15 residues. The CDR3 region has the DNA TGCGCCAGCAGCCAAGGGACAGGGGCCTACAATGAGCAGTTCTTC. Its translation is CASSQGTGAYNEQFF.

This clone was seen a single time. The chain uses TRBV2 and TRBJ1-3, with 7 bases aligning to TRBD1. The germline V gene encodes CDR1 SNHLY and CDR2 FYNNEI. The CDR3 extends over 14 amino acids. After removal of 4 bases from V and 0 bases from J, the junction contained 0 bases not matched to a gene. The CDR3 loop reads CASSGTGSGNTIYF. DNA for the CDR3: TGTGCCAGCAGTGGGACAGGCTCTGGAAACACCATATATTTT.

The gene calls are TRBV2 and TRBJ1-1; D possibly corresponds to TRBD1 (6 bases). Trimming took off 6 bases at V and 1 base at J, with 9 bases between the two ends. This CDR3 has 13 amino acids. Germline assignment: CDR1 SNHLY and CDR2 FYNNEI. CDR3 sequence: CASSSGQNTEAFF. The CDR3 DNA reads TGTGCCAGCAGCTCGGGACAGAACACTGAAGCTTTCTTT.

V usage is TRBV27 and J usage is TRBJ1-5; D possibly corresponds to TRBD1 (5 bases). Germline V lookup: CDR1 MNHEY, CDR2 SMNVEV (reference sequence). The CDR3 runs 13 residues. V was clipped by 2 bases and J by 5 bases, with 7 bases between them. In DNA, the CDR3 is TGTGCCAGCAGTTTAAAAGGGGATCAGCCCCAGCATTTT. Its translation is CASSLKGDQPQHF.

This chain's CDR3 is CAISESTSYEQYF. The CDR3 DNA follows: TGTGCCATCAGTGAGTCGACTAGTTACGAGCAGTACTTC. The gene calls are TRBV10-3 and TRBJ2-7, with a tentative D call TRBD2 (6 bases). The germline gives CDR1 ENHRY, CDR2 SYGVKD. V was cut by 0 bases and J by 4 bases, with 7 bases left in between. The CDR3 consists of 13 residues.

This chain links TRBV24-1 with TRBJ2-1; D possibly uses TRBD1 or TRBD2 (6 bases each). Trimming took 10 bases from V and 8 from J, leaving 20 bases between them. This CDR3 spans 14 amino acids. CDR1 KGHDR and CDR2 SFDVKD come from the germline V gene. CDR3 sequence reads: CATTTGGRDHEQFF. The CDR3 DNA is TGTGCCACTACTACCGGGGGCAGGGACCATGAGCAGTTCTTC.

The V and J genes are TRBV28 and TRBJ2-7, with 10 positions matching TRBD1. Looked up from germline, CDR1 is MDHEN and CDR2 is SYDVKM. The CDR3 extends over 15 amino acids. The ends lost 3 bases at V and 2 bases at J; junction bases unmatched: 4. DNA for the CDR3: TGTGCCAGCAGTTTCGGCGGGACAGGGGCCTACGAGCAGTACTTC. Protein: CASSFGGTGAYEQYF.

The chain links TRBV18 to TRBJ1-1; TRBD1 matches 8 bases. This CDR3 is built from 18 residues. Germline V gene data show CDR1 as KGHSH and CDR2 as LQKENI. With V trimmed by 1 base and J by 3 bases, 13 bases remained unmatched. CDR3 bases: TGTGCCAGCTCACCACGGATAGGGCAGGGGGCGTTTGACACTGAAGCTTTCTTT. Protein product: CASSPRIGQGAFDTEAFF.

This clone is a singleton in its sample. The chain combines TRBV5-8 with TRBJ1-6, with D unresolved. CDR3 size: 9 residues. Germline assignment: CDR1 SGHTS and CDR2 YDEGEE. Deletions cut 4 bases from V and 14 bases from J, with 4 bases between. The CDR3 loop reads CASSPTLHF. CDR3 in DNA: TGTGCCAGCAGCCCCACCCTCCACTTT.

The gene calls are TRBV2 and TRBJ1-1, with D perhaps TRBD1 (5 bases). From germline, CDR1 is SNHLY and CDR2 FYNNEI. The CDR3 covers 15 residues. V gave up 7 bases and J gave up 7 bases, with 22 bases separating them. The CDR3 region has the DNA TGTGCCAGCATCCCCCACGATAGGGTAAGGGGTGAAGCTTTCTTT. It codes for CASIPHDRVRGEAFF.

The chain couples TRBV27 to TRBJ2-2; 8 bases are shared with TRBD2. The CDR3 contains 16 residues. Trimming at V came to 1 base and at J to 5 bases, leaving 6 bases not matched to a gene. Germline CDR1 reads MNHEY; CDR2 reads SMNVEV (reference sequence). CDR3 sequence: CASSLYPGGPTGELFF. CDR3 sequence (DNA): TGTGCCAGCAGTTTATACCCGGGAGGGCCTACCGGGGAGCTGTTTTTT.

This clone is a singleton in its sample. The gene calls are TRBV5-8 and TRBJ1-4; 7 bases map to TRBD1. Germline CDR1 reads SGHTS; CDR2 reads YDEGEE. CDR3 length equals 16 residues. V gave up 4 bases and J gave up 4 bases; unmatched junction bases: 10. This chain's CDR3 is CASSPGQARGNEKLFF. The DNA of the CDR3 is TGTGCCAGCAGCCCTGGACAGGCGCGGGGTAATGAAAAACTGTTTTTT.

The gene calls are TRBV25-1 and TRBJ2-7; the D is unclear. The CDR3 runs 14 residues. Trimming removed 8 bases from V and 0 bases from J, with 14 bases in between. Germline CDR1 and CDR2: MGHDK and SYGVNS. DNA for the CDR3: TGTGCCAGCCCCCGTCCCACCTTCTCCTACGAGCAGTACTTC. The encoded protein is CASPRPTFSYEQYF.

CDR3 loop: CASSGDPGTEAFF. CDR3 coding DNA: TGTGCCAGCAGTGGCGACCCTGGGACTGAAGCTTTCTTT. The rearrangement links TRBV2 to TRBJ1-1; D is ambiguous. Germline V gene lookup returns CDR1 SNHLY and CDR2 FYNNEI. The CDR3 spans 13 residues. The ends were cut back, 4 bases at V and 5 bases at J, with 11 bases in the middle.

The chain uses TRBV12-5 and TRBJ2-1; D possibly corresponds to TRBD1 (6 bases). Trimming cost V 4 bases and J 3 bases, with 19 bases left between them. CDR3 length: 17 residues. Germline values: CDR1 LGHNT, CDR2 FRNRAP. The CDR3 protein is CASGSTPPGHSYNEQFF. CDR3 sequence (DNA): TGTGCTAGTGGTTCGACTCCACCGGGACACAGCTACAATGAGCAGTTCTTC. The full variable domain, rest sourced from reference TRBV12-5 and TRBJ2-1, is DARVTQTPRHKVTEMGQEVTMRCQPILGHNTVFWYRQTMMQGLELLAYFRNRAPLDDSGMPKDRFSAEMPDATLATLKIQPSEPRDSAVYFCASGSTPPGHSYNEQFFGPGTRLTVL.

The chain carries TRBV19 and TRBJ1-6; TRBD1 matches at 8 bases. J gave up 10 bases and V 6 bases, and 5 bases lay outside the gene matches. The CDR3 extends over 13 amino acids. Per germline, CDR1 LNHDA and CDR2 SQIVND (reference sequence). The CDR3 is CASRDRVESPLHF. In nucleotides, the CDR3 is TGTGCCAGTAGGGACAGGGTGGAATCACCCCTCCACTTT.

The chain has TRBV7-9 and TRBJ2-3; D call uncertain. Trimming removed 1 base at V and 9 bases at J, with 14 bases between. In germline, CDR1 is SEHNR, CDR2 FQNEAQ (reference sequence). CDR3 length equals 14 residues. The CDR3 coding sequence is TGTGCCAGCAGCTTAGTTTCGGTAGGGCAGACGCAGTATTTT. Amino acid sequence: CASSLVSVGQTQYF.

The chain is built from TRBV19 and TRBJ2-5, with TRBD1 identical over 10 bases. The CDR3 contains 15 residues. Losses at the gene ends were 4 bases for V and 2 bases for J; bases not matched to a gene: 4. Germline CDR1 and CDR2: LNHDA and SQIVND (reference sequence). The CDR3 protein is CASSNWDRGQETQYF. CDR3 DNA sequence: TGTGCCAGTAGTAACTGGGACAGGGGACAAGAGACCCAGTACTTC.

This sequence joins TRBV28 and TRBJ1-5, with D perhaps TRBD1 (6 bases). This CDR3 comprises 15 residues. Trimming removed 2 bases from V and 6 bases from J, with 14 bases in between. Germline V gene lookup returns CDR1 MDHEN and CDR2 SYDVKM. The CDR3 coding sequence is TGTGCCAGCAGTTTAGTGGGGGGCTTGGCTCAGCCCCAGCATTTT. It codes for CASSLVGGLAQPQHF.

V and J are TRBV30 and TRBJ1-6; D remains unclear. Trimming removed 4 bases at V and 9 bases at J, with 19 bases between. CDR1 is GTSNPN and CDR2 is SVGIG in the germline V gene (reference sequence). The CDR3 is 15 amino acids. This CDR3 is CAWNEGPPRRSPLHF. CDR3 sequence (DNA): TGTGCCTGGAACGAGGGTCCACCCCGTCGTTCACCCCTCCACTTT.

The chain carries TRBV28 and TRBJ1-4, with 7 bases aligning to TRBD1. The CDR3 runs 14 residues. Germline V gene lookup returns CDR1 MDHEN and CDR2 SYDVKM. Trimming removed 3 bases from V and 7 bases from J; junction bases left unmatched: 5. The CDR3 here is CASSFGDSLEKLFF. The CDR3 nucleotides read TGTGCCAGCAGTTTTGGGGACAGCCTTGAAAAACTGTTTTTT.

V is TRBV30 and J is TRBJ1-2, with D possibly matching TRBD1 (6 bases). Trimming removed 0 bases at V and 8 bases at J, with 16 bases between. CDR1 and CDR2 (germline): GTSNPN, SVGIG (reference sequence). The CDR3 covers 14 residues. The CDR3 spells CAWSVGGGAGGYTF. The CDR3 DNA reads TGTGCCTGGAGTGTAGGGGGGGGCGCGGGAGGCTACACCTTC.

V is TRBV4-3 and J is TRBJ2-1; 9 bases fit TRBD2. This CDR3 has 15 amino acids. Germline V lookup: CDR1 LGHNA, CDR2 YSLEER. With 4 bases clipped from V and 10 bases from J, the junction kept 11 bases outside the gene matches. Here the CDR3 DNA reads TGCGCCAGCAGCCCCTACACCACCGGGACTAGCGAGCAGTTCTTC. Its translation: CASSPYTTGTSEQFF.

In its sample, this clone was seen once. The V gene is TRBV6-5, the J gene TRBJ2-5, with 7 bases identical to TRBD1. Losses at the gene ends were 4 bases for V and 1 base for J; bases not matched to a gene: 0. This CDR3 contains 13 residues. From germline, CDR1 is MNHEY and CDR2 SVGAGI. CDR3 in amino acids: CASSWDSQETQYF. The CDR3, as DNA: TGTGCCAGCAGTTGGGACAGCCAAGAGACCCAGTACTTC.

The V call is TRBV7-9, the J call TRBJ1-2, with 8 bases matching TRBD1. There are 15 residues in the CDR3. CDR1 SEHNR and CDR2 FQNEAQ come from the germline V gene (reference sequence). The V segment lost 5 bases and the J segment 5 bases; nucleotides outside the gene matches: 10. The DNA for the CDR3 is TGTGCCAGCAGCCCTGTGACAGGGGAAGGATATGGCTACACCTTC. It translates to CASSPVTGEGYGYTF.

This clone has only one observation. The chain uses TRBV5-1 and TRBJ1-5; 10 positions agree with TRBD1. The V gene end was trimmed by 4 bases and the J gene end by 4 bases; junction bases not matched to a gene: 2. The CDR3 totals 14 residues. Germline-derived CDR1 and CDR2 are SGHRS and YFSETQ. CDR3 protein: CASSPGQGNQPQHF. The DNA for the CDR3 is TGCGCCAGCAGCCCGGGACAGGGGAATCAGCCCCAGCATTTT. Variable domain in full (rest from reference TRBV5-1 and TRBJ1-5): KAGVTQTPRYLIKTRGQQVTLSCSPISGHRSVSWYQQTPGQGLQFLFEYFSETQRNKGNFPGRFSGRQFSNSRSEMNVSTLELGDSALYLCASSPGQGNQPQHFGDGTRLSIL.

The CDR3 sequence: CASYDRGQQNIQYF. As DNA, the CDR3 is TGTGCCAGCTACGACCGGGGGCAGCAAAACATTCAGTACTTC. The rearrangement uses TRBV27 and TRBJ2-4; either TRBD1 or TRBD2 may fit D (6 bases each). Germline loops: CDR1 MNHEY, CDR2 SMNVEV (reference sequence). Between the trimmed V and J ends, which lost 8 bases and 5 bases, there was a span of 16 bases. There are 14 residues in the CDR3.